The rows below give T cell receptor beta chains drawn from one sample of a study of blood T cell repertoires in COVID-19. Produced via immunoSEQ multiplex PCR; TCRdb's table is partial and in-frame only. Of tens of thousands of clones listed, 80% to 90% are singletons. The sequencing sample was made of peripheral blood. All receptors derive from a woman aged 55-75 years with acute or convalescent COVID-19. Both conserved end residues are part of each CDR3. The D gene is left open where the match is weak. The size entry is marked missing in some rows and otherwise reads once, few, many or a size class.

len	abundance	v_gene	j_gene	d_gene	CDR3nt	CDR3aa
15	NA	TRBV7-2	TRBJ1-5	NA	TGTGCCAGCAGCTTAGCTTCCCACACAGGGAGGCCCCAGCATTTT	CASSLASHTGRPQHF
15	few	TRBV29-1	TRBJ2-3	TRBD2	TGCAGCGCGCGCCTTAGCGGGGGAAAAACAGATACGCAGTATTTT	CSARLSGGKTDTQYF
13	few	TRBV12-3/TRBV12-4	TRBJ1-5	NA	TGTGCCAGCAGTGCGACAGGAAATCAGCCCCAGCATTTT	CASSATGNQPQHF
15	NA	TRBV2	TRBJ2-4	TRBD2	TGTGCCAGCACCCCCAGCGGGGGGGGAAAAAACATTCAGTACTTC	CASTPSGGGKNIQYF
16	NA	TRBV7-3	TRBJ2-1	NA	TGTGCCAGCAGCTTGGTATGGCGGAGCACCTACAATGAGCAGTTCTTC	CASSLVWRSTYNEQFF
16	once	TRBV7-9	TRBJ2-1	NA	TGTGCCAGCAGCTTCGCGGGGGCCACCTCCTACAATGAGCAGTTCTTC	CASSFAGATSYNEQFF
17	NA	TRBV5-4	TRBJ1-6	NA	TGTGCCAGCAGCTTGGGCTCAGGACACTCCTATAATTCACCCCTCCACTTT	CASSLGSGHSYNSPLHF
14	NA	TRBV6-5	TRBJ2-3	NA	TGTGCCAGCACGCGACTACCTAGCACAGATACGCAGTATTTT	CASTRLPSTDTQYF
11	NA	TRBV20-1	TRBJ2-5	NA	TGCAGTGCTAGAGATATGGAGACCCAGTACTTC	CSARDMETQYF
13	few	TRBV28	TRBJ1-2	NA	TGTGCCAGCAGTTTATTGGCGGTTTATGGCTACACCTTC	CASSLLAVYGYTF
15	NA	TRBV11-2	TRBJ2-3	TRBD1	TGTGCCAGCAGCCTGACAGGGGGCCACACAGATACGCAGTATTTT	CASSLTGGHTDTQYF
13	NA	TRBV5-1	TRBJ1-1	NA	TGCGCCAGCAGCTTGGCCGTCGTTACTGAAGCTTTCTTT	CASSLAVVTEAFF
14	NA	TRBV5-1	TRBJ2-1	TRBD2	TGCGCCAGCAGCTTTACCCTAGCGGGTTATGAGCAGTTCTTC	CASSFTLAGYEQFF
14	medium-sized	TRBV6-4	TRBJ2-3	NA	TGTGCCAGCAGTGACGGGGCTAGCACAGATACGCAGTATTTT	CASSDGASTDTQYF
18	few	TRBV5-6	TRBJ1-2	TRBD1	TGTGCCAGCAGCTTGGCCGGAAGGACAGGGGGCAAGGGGTATGGCTACACCTTC	CASSLAGRTGGKGYGYTF
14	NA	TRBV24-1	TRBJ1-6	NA	TGTGCCACCAGTGACAGGGCTTGGAATTCACCCCTCCACTTT	CATSDRAWNSPLHF
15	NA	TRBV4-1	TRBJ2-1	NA	TGCGCCAGCAGCCAAGAGGTGAGCTCCTACAATGAGCAGTTCTTC	CASSQEVSSYNEQFF
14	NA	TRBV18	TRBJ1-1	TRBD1	TGTGCCAGCTCACCACCGGGGACAGCGGGTGAAGCTTTCTTT	CASSPPGTAGEAFF
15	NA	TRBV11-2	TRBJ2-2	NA	TGTGCCAGCAGCTTAGGGGGGCGCCTAACCGGGGAGCTGTTTTTT	CASSLGGRLTGELFF
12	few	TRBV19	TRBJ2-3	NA	TGTGCCAGTAGTGGACGGGGAGATACGCAGTATTTT	CASSGRGDTQYF
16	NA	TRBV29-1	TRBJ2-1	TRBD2	TGCAGCGTTGCCCCCGGGACTAGCGGGGGGCCCCATGAGCAGTTCTTC	CSVAPGTSGGPHEQFF
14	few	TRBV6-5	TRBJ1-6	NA	TGTGCCAGCAGTTTCTCCGGGGTAAATTCACCCCTCCACTTT	CASSFSGVNSPLHF
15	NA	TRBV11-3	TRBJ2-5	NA	TGTGCCAGCAGCCAAAACCCATTTCAGGCGGAGACCCAGTACTTC	CASSQNPFQAETQYF
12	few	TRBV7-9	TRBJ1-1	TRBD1	TGTGCCAGCAGCTCCCGACAGGGGGAGACTTTCTTT	CASSSRQGETFF
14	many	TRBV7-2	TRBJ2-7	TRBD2	TGTGCCAGCAGCTTAGAGCGGGGCTCCTACGAGCAGTACTTC	CASSLERGSYEQYF
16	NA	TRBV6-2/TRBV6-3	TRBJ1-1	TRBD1	TGTGCCAGCAGTAACCCTCAGACAGGGTATGCCACTGAAGCTTTCTTT	CASSNPQTGYATEAFF
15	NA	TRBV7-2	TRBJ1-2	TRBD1	TGTGCCAGCAGCCCCCGGACAGGGCTAAGGTATGGCTACACCTTC	CASSPRTGLRYGYTF
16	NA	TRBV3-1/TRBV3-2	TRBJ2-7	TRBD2	TGTGCCAGCAGCCAAGAGGTACTAGCGGATTCCTACGAGCAGTACTTC	CASSQEVLADSYEQYF
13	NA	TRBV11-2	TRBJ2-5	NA	TGTGCCAGCAGCCCCAAGCTGAGGGAGACCCAGTACTTC	CASSPKLRETQYF
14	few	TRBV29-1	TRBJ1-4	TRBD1	TGCAGCGTTGAAGCGGGACAGTCTAGAGAAAAACTGTTTTTT	CSVEAGQSREKLFF
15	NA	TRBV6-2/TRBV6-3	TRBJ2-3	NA	TGTGCCAGCAGCGAACTCAGGACTAGCACAGATACGCAGTATTTT	CASSELRTSTDTQYF
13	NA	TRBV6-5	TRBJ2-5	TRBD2	TGTGCCAGCAGTTACGGGGGGGAAGAGACCCAGTACTTC	CASSYGGEETQYF
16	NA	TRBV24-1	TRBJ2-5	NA	TGTGCCACCAGTGATTCCGCAGGACGGGGATCAGAGACCCAGTACTTC	CATSDSAGRGSETQYF
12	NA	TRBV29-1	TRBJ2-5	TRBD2	TGCAGCGTTGATGCGGGAGGGGAGACCCAGTACTTC	CSVDAGGETQYF
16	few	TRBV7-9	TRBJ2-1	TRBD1	TGTGCCAGCAGCACCCCGACAGGGATGGGAGAAGATGAGCAGTTCTTC	CASSTPTGMGEDEQFF
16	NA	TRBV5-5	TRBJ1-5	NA	TGTGCCAGCAGCTTTGGGGAGGACATTAGCAATCAGCCCCAGCATTTT	CASSFGEDISNQPQHF
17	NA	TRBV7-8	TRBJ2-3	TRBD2	TGTGCCAGCAGCTTAGGTAGCGGGGGCTCTAGCACAGATACGCAGTATTTT	CASSLGSGGSSTDTQYF
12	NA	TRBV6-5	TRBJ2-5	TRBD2	TGTGCCAGCGGGAGGGGCGAAGAGACCCAGTACTTC	CASGRGEETQYF
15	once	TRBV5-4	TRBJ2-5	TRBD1	TGTGCCAGCAGGATGGACAGGGACTACCAAGAGACCCAGTACTTC	CASRMDRDYQETQYF
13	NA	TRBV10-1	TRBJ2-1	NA	TGCGCCAGCAGTCCAGGGTTTGGCAATGAGCAGTTCTTC	CASSPGFGNEQFF
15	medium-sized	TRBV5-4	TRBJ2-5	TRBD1	TGTGCCAGCAGCTTGGACAGGGGGATGACAGAGACCCAGTACTTC	CASSLDRGMTETQYF
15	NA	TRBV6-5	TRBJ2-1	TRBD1	TGTGCCAGCAGCCCCGGGACAGGGGGTTACAATGAGCAGTTCTTC	CASSPGTGGYNEQFF
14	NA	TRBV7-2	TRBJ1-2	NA	TGTGCCAGCAGCTTAGAGGGCAATCGGGGTGGCTACACCTTC	CASSLEGNRGGYTF
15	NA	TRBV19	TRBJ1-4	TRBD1	TGTGCCACCTCGACAGGGGATGCAACTAATGAAAAACTGTTTTTT	CATSTGDATNEKLFF
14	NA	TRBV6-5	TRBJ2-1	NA	TGTGCCAGCAGTTACTCTCAGGGTGTAGATGAGCAGTTCTTC	CASSYSQGVDEQFF
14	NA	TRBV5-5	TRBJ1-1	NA	TGTGCCAGCAGCTTCAGGGGTGGAGACACTGAAGCTTTCTTT	CASSFRGGDTEAFF
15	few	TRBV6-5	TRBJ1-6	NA	TGTGCCAGCAGCGTTCCCACGAGCCTCGGTTCACCCCTCCACTTT	CASSVPTSLGSPLHF
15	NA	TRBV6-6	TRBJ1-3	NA	TGTGCCAGCAGTTACCAGGACAGCACTGGAAACACCATATATTTT	CASSYQDSTGNTIYF
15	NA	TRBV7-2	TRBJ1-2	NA	TGTGCCAGCAGCTTAGAGCCCGGGTCCTATGGGGGCTACACCTTC	CASSLEPGSYGGYTF
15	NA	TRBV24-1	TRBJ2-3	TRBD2	TGTGCCACCAGTTTGACTAGCGGGGCGAAAGATACGCAGTATTTT	CATSLTSGAKDTQYF
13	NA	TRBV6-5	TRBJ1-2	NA	TGTGCCAGCGAGGAGGATTCGACCTATGGCTACACCTTC	CASEEDSTYGYTF
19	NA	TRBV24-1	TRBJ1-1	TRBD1	TGTGCCACCAGTGATTACGACAGGGGGCCTTTCGTAGGGAACACTGAAGCTTTCTTT	CATSDYDRGPFVGNTEAFF